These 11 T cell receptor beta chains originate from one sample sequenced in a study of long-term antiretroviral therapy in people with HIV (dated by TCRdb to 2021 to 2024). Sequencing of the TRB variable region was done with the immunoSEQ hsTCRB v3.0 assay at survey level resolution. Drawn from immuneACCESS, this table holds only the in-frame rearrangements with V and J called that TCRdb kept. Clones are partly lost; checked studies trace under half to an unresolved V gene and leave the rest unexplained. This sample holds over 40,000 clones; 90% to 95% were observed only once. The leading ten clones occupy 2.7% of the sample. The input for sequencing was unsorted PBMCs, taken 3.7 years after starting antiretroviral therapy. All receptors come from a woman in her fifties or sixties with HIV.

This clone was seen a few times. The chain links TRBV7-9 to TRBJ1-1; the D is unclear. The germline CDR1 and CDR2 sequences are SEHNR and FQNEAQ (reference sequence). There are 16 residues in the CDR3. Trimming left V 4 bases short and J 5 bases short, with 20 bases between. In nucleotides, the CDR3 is TGTGCCAGCAGCTATCTTAGCGGCAGCTTTGGGACTGAAGCTTTCTTT. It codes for CASSYLSGSFGTEAFF.

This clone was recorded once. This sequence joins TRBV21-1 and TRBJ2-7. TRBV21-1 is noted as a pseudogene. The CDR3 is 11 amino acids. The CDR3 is CASSRMDEQYF. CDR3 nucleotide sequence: TGTGCCAGCAGCAGGATGGACGAGCAGTACTTC.

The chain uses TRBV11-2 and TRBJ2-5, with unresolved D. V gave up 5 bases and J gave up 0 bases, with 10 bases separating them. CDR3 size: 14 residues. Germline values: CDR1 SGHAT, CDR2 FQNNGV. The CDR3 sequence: CASSPGLNQETQYF. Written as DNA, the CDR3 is TGTGCCAGCAGCCCCGGGCTGAACCAAGAGACCCAGTACTTC.

The CDR3 region is CASSLSGQKHTEAFF. The DNA of the CDR3 is TGTGCCAGCAGCTTATCGGGACAGAAACACACTGAAGCTTTCTTT. The chain uses TRBV7-9 and TRBJ1-1; TRBD1 aligns across 7 bases. Germline V gene lookup returns CDR1 SEHNR and CDR2 FQNEAQ (reference sequence). The ends lost 2 bases at V and 3 bases at J; junction bases unmatched: 6. CDR3 length equals 15 residues.

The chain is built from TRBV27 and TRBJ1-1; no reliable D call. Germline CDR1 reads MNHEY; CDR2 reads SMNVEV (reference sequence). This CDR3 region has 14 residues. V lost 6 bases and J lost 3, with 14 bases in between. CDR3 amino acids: CASRRADAHTEAFF. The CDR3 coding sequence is TGTGCCAGCAGACGGGCAGACGCTCACACTGAAGCTTTCTTT.

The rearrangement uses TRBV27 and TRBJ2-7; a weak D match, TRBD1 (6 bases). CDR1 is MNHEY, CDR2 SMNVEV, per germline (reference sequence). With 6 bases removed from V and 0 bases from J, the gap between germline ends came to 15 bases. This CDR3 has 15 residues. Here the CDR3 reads CASRRDMGSSYEQYF. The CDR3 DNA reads TGTGCCAGCAGAAGGGACATGGGGAGCTCCTACGAGCAGTACTTC.

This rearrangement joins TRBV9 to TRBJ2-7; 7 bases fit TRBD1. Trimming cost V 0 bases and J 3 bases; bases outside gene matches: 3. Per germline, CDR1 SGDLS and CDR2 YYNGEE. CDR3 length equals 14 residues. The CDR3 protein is CASSVGGQSYEQYF. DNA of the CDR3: TGTGCCAGCAGCGTAGGGGGACAGAGCTACGAGCAGTACTTC.

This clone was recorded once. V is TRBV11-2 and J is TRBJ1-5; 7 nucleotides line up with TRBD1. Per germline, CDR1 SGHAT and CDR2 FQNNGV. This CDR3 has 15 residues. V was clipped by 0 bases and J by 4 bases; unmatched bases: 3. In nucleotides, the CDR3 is TGTGCCAGCAGCTTAGATGGGACAGATAATCAGCCCCAGCATTTT. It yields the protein CASSLDGTDNQPQHF. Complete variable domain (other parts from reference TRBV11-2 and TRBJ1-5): EAGVAQSPRYKIIEKRQSVAFWCNPISGHATLYWYQQILGQGPKLLIQFQNNGVVDDSQLPKDRFSAERLKGVDSTLKIQPAKLEDSAVYLCASSLDGTDNQPQHFGDGTRLSIL.

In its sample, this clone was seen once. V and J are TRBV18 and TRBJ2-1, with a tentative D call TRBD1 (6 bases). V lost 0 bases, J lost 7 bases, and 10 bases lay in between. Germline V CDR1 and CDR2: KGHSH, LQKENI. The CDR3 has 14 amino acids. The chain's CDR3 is CASSPPKGVNEQFF. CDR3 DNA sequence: TGTGCCAGCTCACCACCGAAGGGGGTTAATGAGCAGTTCTTC.

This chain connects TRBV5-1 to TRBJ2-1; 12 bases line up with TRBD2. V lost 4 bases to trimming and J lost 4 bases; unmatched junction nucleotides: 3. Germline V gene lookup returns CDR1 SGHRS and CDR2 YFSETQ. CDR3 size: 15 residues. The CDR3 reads CASSRTSGGYNEQFF. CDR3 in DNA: TGCGCCAGCAGCCGAACTAGCGGGGGGTACAATGAGCAGTTCTTC.

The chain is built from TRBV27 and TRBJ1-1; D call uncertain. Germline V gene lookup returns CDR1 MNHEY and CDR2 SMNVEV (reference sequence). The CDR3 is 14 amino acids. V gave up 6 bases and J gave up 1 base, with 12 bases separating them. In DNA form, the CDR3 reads TGTGCCAGCAGACTTAATACAGCGAACACTGAAGCTTTCTTT. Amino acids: CASRLNTANTEAFF.